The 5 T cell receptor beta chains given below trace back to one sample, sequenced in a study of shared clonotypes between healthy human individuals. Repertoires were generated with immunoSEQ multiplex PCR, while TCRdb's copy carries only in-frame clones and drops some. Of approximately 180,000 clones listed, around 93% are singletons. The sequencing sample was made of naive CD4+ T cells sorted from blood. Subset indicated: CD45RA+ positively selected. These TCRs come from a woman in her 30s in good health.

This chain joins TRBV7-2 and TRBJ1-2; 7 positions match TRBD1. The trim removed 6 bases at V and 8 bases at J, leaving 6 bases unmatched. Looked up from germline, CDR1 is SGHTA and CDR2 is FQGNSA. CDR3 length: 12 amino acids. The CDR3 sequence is CASRGTVPGYTF. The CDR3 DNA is TGTGCCAGCAGAGGGACAGTTCCCGGCTACACCTTC.

CDR3 region: CASKYDGTALYGYTF. The CDR3 region has the DNA TGTGCCAGCAAATACGACGGGACAGCGCTCTATGGCTACACCTTC. V gene TRBV28 combines with J gene TRBJ1-2; 7 bases match TRBD1. The ends lost 7 bases at V and 4 bases at J; junction bases unmatched: 12. The germline CDR1 and CDR2 sequences are MDHEN and SYDVKM. The CDR3 extends over 15 amino acids.

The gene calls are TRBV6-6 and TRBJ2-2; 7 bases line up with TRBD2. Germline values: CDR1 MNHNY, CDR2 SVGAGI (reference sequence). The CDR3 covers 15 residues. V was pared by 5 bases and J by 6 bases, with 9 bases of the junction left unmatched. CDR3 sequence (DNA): TGTGCCAGCAGTGACCCGAGCGGGAAGGCCGGGGAGCTGTTTTTT. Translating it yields CASSDPSGKAGELFF.

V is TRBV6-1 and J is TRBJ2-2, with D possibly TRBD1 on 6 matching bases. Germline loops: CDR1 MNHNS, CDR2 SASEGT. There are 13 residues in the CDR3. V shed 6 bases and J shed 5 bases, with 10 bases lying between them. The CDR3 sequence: CASRLTGTGELFF. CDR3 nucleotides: TGTGCCAGCAGACTGACAGGTACCGGGGAGCTGTTTTTT.

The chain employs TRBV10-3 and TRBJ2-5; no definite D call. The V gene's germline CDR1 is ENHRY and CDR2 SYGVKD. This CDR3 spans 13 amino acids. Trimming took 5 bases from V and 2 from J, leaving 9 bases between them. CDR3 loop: CAISRSEQETQYF. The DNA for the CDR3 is TGTGCCATCAGTCGATCCGAACAAGAGACCCAGTACTTC.